This T cell receptor (beta chain) was captured in a study of cytomegalovirus exposure and HLA in healthy donors. This clone turned up a few times. Primers included in the PCR were 60 Vbeta and 13 Jbeta primers. Profiling relied on immunoSEQ multiplex PCR, and the TCRdb table lists in-frame clones only, not all of them. This sample has roughly 150,000 clones, with 75% found just once. The CDR3 spans 14 residues. The V end lost 4 bases, the J end lost 8 bases, and 15 bases lay between the germline ends. Germline V gene sequence: CDR1 SGHDT, CDR2 YYEEEE. The specimen sequenced was PBMCs. V usage is TRBV5-6 and J usage is TRBJ1-4, with D possibly being TRBD1 (5 bases). The receptor's source is a young man in good health and CMV-seronegative. Here the CDR3 reads CASSDPRGREKLFF. CDR3 nucleotide sequence: TGTGCCAGCAGCGACCCGCGGGGGAGGGAAAAACTGTTTTTT.